These 8 T cell receptor beta chains were sequenced from one sample in a study of blood T cell repertoires in COVID-19. TCRdb keeps only in-frame clones here, not all; method: immunoSEQ multiplex PCR. The sample consists of about 74,000 clones, around 75% of them appearing once. Sequenced material: peripheral blood. These receptors were taken from a man between 65 and 80 years old with acute or convalescent COVID-19.

The genes are TRBV25-1 and TRBJ2-7, with 8 bases aligning to TRBD1. Trimming at V came to 5 bases and at J to 0 bases, leaving 6 bases not matched to a gene. Germline assignment: CDR1 MGHDK and CDR2 SYGVNS. The CDR3 spans 15 residues. The CDR3 loop reads CASSPGTGRSYEQYF. CDR3 coding DNA: TGTGCCAGCAGTCCCGGGACAGGACGCTCCTACGAGCAGTACTTC.

This clone showed up just once. The chain uses TRBV7-9 and TRBJ1-1; 10 bases are a match to TRBD1. Germline loops: CDR1 SEHNR, CDR2 FQNEAQ (reference sequence). The CDR3 has 17 amino acids. With V trimmed by 1 base and J by 1 base, 6 bases remained unmatched. As DNA, the CDR3 is TGTGCCAGCAGCTTAGGACAGGGGGCGATTGGGAACACTGAAGCTTTCTTT. The encoded protein is CASSLGQGAIGNTEAFF.

Ten or more counts support this clone. The rearrangement uses TRBV15 and TRBJ2-7, with TRBD2 matching over 9 bases. This CDR3 comprises 14 residues. J lost 1 base, V lost 3 bases, and 1 base had no gene match. Per the germline V gene, CDR1 is LNHNV and CDR2 is YYDKDF (reference sequence). In DNA form, the CDR3 reads TGTGCCACCAGCAGGACTAGCGGATCCTACGAGCAGTACTTC. This gives the protein CATSRTSGSYEQYF.

The CDR3: CATQGLSGANVLTF. Written as DNA, the CDR3 is TGTGCCACCCAGGGGCTGTCTGGGGCCAACGTCCTGACTTTC. The V gene is TRBV24-1, the J gene TRBJ2-6; D might be TRBD1 (6 bases). Germline V gives CDR1 KGHDR, CDR2 SFDVKD. CDR3 size: 14 residues. V lost 9 bases and J 1 base, leaving 9 bases between the germline ends.

The V and J genes are TRBV24-1 and TRBJ2-6; 12 bases agree with TRBD2. With V trimmed by 4 bases and J by 2 bases, 5 bases remained unmatched. The V gene's germline CDR1 is KGHDR and CDR2 SFDVKD. The CDR3 sequence is 18 residues long. CDR3 DNA: TGTGCCACCAGTGACCCTAGCGGGAGGGCCGCTGGGGCCAACGTCCTGACTTTC. Translating it yields CATSDPSGRAAGANVLTF.

This clone was observed a handful of times. V and J are TRBV6-4 and TRBJ1-1, with 8 bases that match TRBD1. V shed 7 bases, J shed 4 bases, and the junction held 5 bases outside the gene matches. Germline CDR1 is MRHNA and CDR2 is SNTAGT. The length of the CDR3 is 13 residues. The CDR3: CASKSTGGTEAFF. For the CDR3, the DNA is TGTGCCAGCAAGAGTACAGGGGGCACTGAAGCTTTCTTT.

The chain uses TRBV2 and TRBJ2-1; 12 nucleotides line up with TRBD2. The CDR3 length is 13 residues. In germline, CDR1 is SNHLY, CDR2 FYNNEI. V lost 9 bases to trimming and J lost 6 bases; unmatched junction nucleotides: 3. CDR3 sequence: CASGLAGRNEQFF. CDR3 nucleotide sequence: TGTGCCAGTGGACTAGCGGGGCGCAATGAGCAGTTCTTC.

As DNA, the CDR3 is TGTGCCAGCTCACCGACAGGGGGACAGCATGCGGGGGCCAACGTCCTGACTTTC. Its protein is CASSPTGGQHAGANVLTF. V usage is TRBV18 and J usage is TRBJ2-6; 9 nucleotides agree with TRBD1. This CDR3 spans 18 amino acids. With V trimmed by 3 bases and J by 4 bases, 10 bases remained unmatched. CDR1 is KGHSH and CDR2 is LQKENI in the germline V gene.